This TCR beta chain originates from a study of blood T cell repertoires in COVID-19. From germline, CDR1 is MNHEY and CDR2 SVGAGI. The V gene end was trimmed by 8 bases and the J gene end by 2 bases; junction bases not matched to a gene: 9. This CDR3 comprises 14 residues. This table comes from immunoSEQ multiplex PCR, and its TCRdb copy is limited to in-frame clones, with some not included. In the table there are just over 150,000 clones, 65% to 90% of which are singletons. This sequence originates from a woman in her forties with COVID-19, enrolled during active disease. The genes are TRBV6-5 and TRBJ2-7, with TRBD1 matching over 7 bases. Sequencing used peripheral blood. In DNA, the CDR3 is TGTGCCAGCCGGCGACAGGGAAGTACCTACGAGCAGTACTTC. It translates to CASRRQGSTYEQYF.